The 30 T cell receptor beta chains presented below share a single source sample, sequenced in a study of CD8 T cells in ankylosing spondylitis. Whole-study findings and limits: What seemed typical of ankylosing spondylitis blood was a TCR beta motif built from eight highly homologous variants.

Their target antigens are unknown. Using its own MiXCR run on the 5' RACE reads, TCRdb lists one record per CDR3 protein. The sample lists roughly 300,000 distinct CDR3 sequences; 7.5% to 9% were seen once. The sequenced sample was blood, either unsorted or a sorted T cell fraction (not recorded which). These receptors all stem from a male donor with ankylosing spondylitis.

This clonotype was found a few times. The chain links TRBV20-1 to TRBJ2-3; D remains unclear. The germline CDR1 and CDR2 sequences are DFQATT and SNEGSKA (reference sequence). Trimming pared 5 bases from V and 3 bases from J, leaving 15 bases between. CDR3 size: 14 residues. This CDR3 reads CSAPQAPSTDTQYF. In DNA form, the CDR3 reads TGCAGTGCTCCCCAGGCCCCGTCGACAGATACGCAGTATTTT.

Ten or more counts support this clonotype. This rearrangement joins TRBV5-1 to TRBJ1-1, with a weak D call TRBD1 (6 bases). V lost 0 bases and J 3 bases, leaving 9 bases between the germline ends. The CDR3 is 14 amino acids. The germline V gene encodes CDR1 SGHRS and CDR2 YFSETQ. CDR3 sequence: CASSLEGGDTEAFF. The CDR3 coding sequence is TGCGCCAGCAGCTTGGAAGGGGGGGACACTGAAGCTTTCTTT.

V is TRBV27 and J is TRBJ2-3; 13 nucleotides match TRBD2. Per the germline V gene, CDR1 is MNHEY and CDR2 is SMNVEV (reference sequence). CDR3 length: 15 residues. V gave up 4 bases and J gave up 10 bases; unmatched junction bases: 8. CDR3 nucleotide sequence: TGTGCCAGCAGTTCAGGGACTAGCGGGGCCGAGGCGCAGTATTTT. Its translation: CASSSGTSGAEAQYF.

This chain uses TRBV5-1 with TRBJ1-2, with 8 bases aligning to TRBD1. The germline gives CDR1 SGHRS, CDR2 YFSETQ. This CDR3 region has 14 residues. V lost 0 bases to trimming and J lost 8 bases; unmatched junction nucleotides: 6. The CDR3 sequence: CASSLDLTGVGYTF. CDR3 sequence (DNA): TGCGCCAGCAGCTTGGACCTGACAGGGGTCGGCTACACCTTC.

This clonotype was picked up a small number of times. The V call is TRBV5-5, the J call TRBJ2-3; D is perhaps TRBD1 or TRBD2 (5 bases each). Trimming cost V 4 bases and J 2 bases, with 17 bases left between them. CDR1 and CDR2 (germline): SGHKS, YYEKEE (reference sequence). The CDR3 loop spans 16 amino acids. Written as DNA, the CDR3 is TGTGCCAGCAGCCGCCGGGACGCCCCCGTCACAGATACGCAGTATTTT. Amino acids: CASSRRDAPVTDTQYF.

There are many counts of this clonotype. This chain uses TRBV7-8 with TRBJ2-7; D not certain. Germline lookup yields CDR1 SGHVS and CDR2 FQNEAQ. With 4 bases removed from V and 2 bases from J, the gap between germline ends came to 9 bases. The CDR3 is made up of 13 amino acids. The CDR3: CASSSRITYEQYF. DNA for the CDR3: TGTGCCAGCAGCTCCCGGATCACCTACGAGCAGTACTTC. The full variable domain, completed using reference TRBV7-8 and TRBJ2-7, is GAGVSQSPRYKVAKRGQDVALRCDPISGHVSLFWYQQALGQGPEFLTYFQNEAQLDKSGLPSDRFFAERPEGSVSTLKIQRTQQEDSAVYLCASSSRITYEQYFGPGTRLTVT.

In its sample, this clonotype was seen a few times. V gene TRBV6-1 combines with J gene TRBJ2-2; D tentatively fits TRBD1 or TRBD2 (5 bases each). Germline CDR1 reads MNHNS; CDR2 reads SASEGT. V lost 10 bases, J lost 4 bases, and 13 bases lay in between. The CDR3 is 13 amino acids. Here the CDR3 DNA reads TGTGCCACCGTCCGGGGCGGCACCGGGGAGCTGTTTTTT. It codes for CATVRGGTGELFF.

The V and J genes are TRBV6-5 and TRBJ1-2; a possible D gene is TRBD1 (6 bases). The CDR3 loop spans 14 amino acids. CDR1 is MNHEY and CDR2 is SVGAGI in the germline V gene. Trimming removed 0 bases from V and 8 bases from J, with 13 bases in between. The CDR3, as DNA: TGTGCCAGCAGTTACTCCCTAAACAGGGCCGGCTACACCTTC. The encoded protein is CASSYSLNRAGYTF.

The genes are TRBV19 and TRBJ2-7; D assignment may be TRBD1 or TRBD2 (5 bases each). V lost 3 bases to trimming and J lost 0 bases, with 9 bases between them. Germline loops: CDR1 LNHDA, CDR2 SQIVND (reference sequence). The CDR3 is made up of 14 amino acids. DNA of the CDR3: TGTGCCAGTAGTATGGGGGAACTCTCCTACGAGCAGTACTTC. Translated: CASSMGELSYEQYF.

This clonotype was found a few times. The V and J genes are TRBV27 and TRBJ2-5, with D hard to call. This CDR3 has 11 residues. Trimming took 8 bases from V and 7 from J, leaving 11 bases between them. In germline, CDR1 is MNHEY, CDR2 SMNVEV (reference sequence). Here the CDR3 reads CASSQWGTQYF. DNA for the CDR3: TGTGCCAGCTCCCAATGGGGGACCCAGTACTTC.

The rearrangement uses TRBV19 and TRBJ2-7; perhaps TRBD1 as D (5 bases). From germline, CDR1 is LNHDA and CDR2 SQIVND (reference sequence). V lost 3 bases to trimming and J lost 2 bases, with 17 bases between them. The CDR3 has 16 amino acids. CDR3 sequence reads: CASSIPLSQGPYEQYF. The CDR3 DNA is TGTGCCAGTAGTATCCCCCTCAGCCAGGGCCCCTACGAGCAGTACTTC.

The table lists this clonotype with a few counts. The chain carries TRBV11-2 and TRBJ1-4; D is perhaps TRBD1 (5 bases). Germline CDR1 and CDR2: SGHAT and FQNNGV. The germline V and J ends were trimmed by 5 bases and 8 bases, with 18 bases remaining between them. CDR3 size: 15 residues. In DNA, the CDR3 is TGTGCCAGCAGCACCCTTTGGGGGGGTGAAGAAAAACTGTTTTTT. It codes for CASSTLWGGEEKLFF.

V is TRBV12-3 or TRBV12-4 and J is TRBJ1-5, with 9 bases that match TRBD1. V lost 5 bases, J lost 1 base, and 9 bases stayed unmatched. This CDR3 contains 17 residues. The DNA for the CDR3 is TGTGCCAGCAGTCCCCGGACAGGGGTAAGGAGCAATCAGCCCCAGCATTTT. Its protein is CASSPRTGVRSNQPQHF.

This clonotype came up a few times. The chain is built from TRBV20-1 and TRBJ2-3; D unresolved. V dropped 6 bases and J dropped 2 bases, with 6 bases sitting between them. Germline V gene sequence: CDR1 DFQATT, CDR2 SNEGSKA (reference sequence). The CDR3 totals 11 residues. CDR3 in DNA: TGCAGTGCCTCCCTCACAGATACGCAGTATTTT. Its protein product is CSASLTDTQYF.

This clonotype was seen ten or more times. This chain connects TRBV28 to TRBJ2-7, with D maybe TRBD2 (6 bases). Trimming removed 2 bases at V and 1 base at J, with 12 bases between. Germline CDR1 MDHEN, CDR2 SYDVKM. The CDR3 spans 15 residues. CDR3 nucleotide sequence: TGTGCCAGCAGTTTAGGATTCGGGAGTTCCTACGAGCAGTACTTC. The encoded protein is CASSLGFGSSYEQYF.

This clonotype was counted a few times. This chain uses TRBV20-1 with TRBJ1-5; D gene ambiguous. Trimming removed 3 bases at V and 7 bases at J, with 16 bases between. Germline values: CDR1 DFQATT, CDR2 SNEGSKA (reference sequence). This CDR3 has 14 residues. In DNA, the CDR3 is TGCAGTGCTAGTCCCGTGACCTCGGGGCAGCCCCAGCATTTT. This translates into CSASPVTSGQPQHF.

The chain employs TRBV23-1 and TRBJ1-5; maybe TRBD1 (5 bases). TRBV23-1 is reported as an ORF; its role is uncertain. V lost 6 bases and J 4 bases, leaving 22 bases between the germline ends. This CDR3 region has 17 residues. The CDR3 sequence: CASRFGQFFPGNQPQHF. In DNA, the CDR3 is TGCGCCAGCAGGTTTGGACAATTCTTCCCAGGGAATCAGCCCCAGCATTTT.

This clonotype was recorded a few times. The gene calls are TRBV5-1 and TRBJ2-5, with D unclear. V was cut by 4 bases and J by 3 bases, with 13 bases left in between. CDR3 size: 14 residues. CDR1 is SGHRS, CDR2 YFSETQ, per germline. As DNA, the CDR3 is TGCGCCAGCAGCAAGGCAGGAACTAAAGAGACCCAGTACTTC. It codes for CASSKAGTKETQYF.

The V call is TRBV10-3, the J call TRBJ2-3, with 8 bases lining up with TRBD2. Germline trimming cut 4 bases from V and 4 bases from J; bases unmatched to any gene: 4. Germline values: CDR1 ENHRY, CDR2 SYGVKD. CDR3 length equals 14 residues. The CDR3 coding sequence is TGTGCCATCAGTGTTGCGGGAGGCTCAGATACGCAGTATTTT. This codes for CAISVAGGSDTQYF.

In this sample, this clonotype turned up a few times. This chain uses TRBV10-3 with TRBJ2-3; 10 bases match TRBD2. Germline assignment: CDR1 ENHRY and CDR2 SYGVKD. V was clipped by 8 bases and J by 8 bases; unmatched bases: 4. The length of the CDR3 is 12 residues. The CDR3 protein is CAIGAGGGTQYF. The CDR3 DNA sequence: TGTGCCATCGGAGCGGGGGGGGGTACGCAGTATTTT.

This rearrangement joins TRBV11-2 to TRBJ2-1; TRBD2 matches 14 bases. Trimming at V came to 4 bases and at J to 6 bases, leaving 11 bases not matched to a gene. The CDR3 covers 18 residues. In germline, CDR1 is SGHAT, CDR2 FQNNGV. The CDR3 is CASSWQRLAGGLGNEQFF. For the CDR3, the DNA is TGTGCCAGCAGCTGGCAACGACTAGCGGGAGGGTTGGGCAATGAGCAGTTCTTC.

In this sample, this clonotype turned up a few times. The chain recombines TRBV12-3 or TRBV12-4 with TRBJ2-1; TRBD2 matches at 9 bases. The trim removed 4 bases at V and 2 bases at J, leaving 3 bases unmatched. This CDR3 region has 15 residues. CDR3 residues: CASSWSSGAYNEQFF. The CDR3 DNA follows: TGTGCCAGCAGTTGGTCTAGCGGGGCCTACAATGAGCAGTTCTTC.

In DNA form, the CDR3 reads TGCGCCAGCAGCAAGGACAGACACTATGGCTACACCTTC. This gives the protein CASSKDRHYGYTF. This sequence joins TRBV4-3 and TRBJ1-2; TRBD1 might be the D (6 bases). The CDR3 runs 13 residues. With 5 bases removed from V and 3 bases from J, the gap between germline ends came to 10 bases. Germline V CDR1 and CDR2: LGHNA, YSLEER.

This clonotype was seen more than once but under ten times. The chain is built from TRBV28 and TRBJ2-5; 8 nucleotides line up with TRBD2. This CDR3 contains 16 residues. Per the germline V gene, CDR1 is MDHEN and CDR2 is SYDVKM. The trim removed 4 bases at V and 3 bases at J, leaving 10 bases unmatched. The CDR3 loop reads CASSSRRAGAEETQYF. The CDR3 nucleotides read TGTGCCAGCAGTTCCCGGAGAGCGGGAGCCGAAGAGACCCAGTACTTC.

This clonotype was counted a few times. J is TRBJ1-1 and V is TRBV12-3 or TRBV12-4; tentatively, D is TRBD1 (5 bases). There are 15 residues in the CDR3. V lost 0 bases, J lost 3 bases, and 11 bases lay in between. CDR3 loop: CASSLAGRGDTEAFF. CDR3 DNA sequence: TGTGCCAGCAGTTTAGCGGGACGCGGAGACACTGAAGCTTTCTTT.

The sample holds a few counts of this clonotype. This chain uses TRBV6-5 with TRBJ2-5; D unclear. Trimming removed 5 bases from V and 6 bases from J, with 16 bases in between. This CDR3 has 14 residues. Germline V gives CDR1 MNHEY, CDR2 SVGAGI. The CDR3 sequence: CASSNGHGFQTQYF. The CDR3 DNA reads as TGTGCCAGCAGTAACGGGCATGGGTTCCAGACCCAGTACTTC.

V gene TRBV2 combines with J gene TRBJ2-1; no clear D gene. Trimming shortened V by 5 bases and J by 0 bases, and 14 bases separated the two germline ends. The CDR3 is 16 amino acids. Germline V gene sequence: CDR1 SNHLY, CDR2 FYNNEI. The CDR3: CASSLRTEASYNEQFF. The CDR3 DNA reads TGTGCCAGCAGTTTAAGGACCGAGGCCTCCTACAATGAGCAGTTCTTC.

This clonotype has just a few counts. V and J are TRBV12-3 or TRBV12-4 and TRBJ2-3; 9 positions match TRBD2. The CDR3 covers 12 residues. The V and J ends lost 6 bases and 9 bases, in that order; junction bases with no gene match: 4. The CDR3: CASSPTSGTQYF. The DNA of the CDR3 is TGTGCCAGCAGCCCGACTAGCGGCACGCAGTATTTT.

This clonotype was detected only a few times. V gene TRBV7-3 combines with J gene TRBJ2-3, with TRBD2 as a possible D gene (6 bases). CDR3 length: 15 amino acids. Trimming shortened V by 5 bases and J by 1 base, and 13 bases separated the two germline ends. The germline gives CDR1 SGHTA, CDR2 FQGTGA. The CDR3, as DNA: TGTGCCAGCAGCAAAGGTAGCGGAGGCACAGATACGCAGTATTTT. The encoded protein is CASSKGSGGTDTQYF.

In its sample, this clonotype was seen a few times. The gene calls are TRBV25-1 and TRBJ2-3; 10 nucleotides align to TRBD2. Germline loops: CDR1 MGHDK, CDR2 SYGVNS. The trim removed 3 bases at V and 0 bases at J, leaving 9 bases unmatched. This CDR3 has 18 amino acids. The DNA for the CDR3 is TGTGCCAGCAGTGATGGCCTAGCGGGAGTTACTAGCACAGATACGCAGTATTTT. Translating it yields CASSDGLAGVTSTDTQYF. Combining the CDR3 with reference TRBV25-1 and TRBJ2-3 gives the whole variable domain EADIYQTPRYLVIGTGKKITLECSQTMGHDKMYWYQQDPGMELHLIHYSYGVNSTEKGDLSSESTVSRIRTEHFPLTLESARPSHTSQYLCASSDGLAGVTSTDTQYFGPGTRLTVL.